This T cell receptor (beta chain) was recovered during a study of T cell responses to AZD1222 COVID-19 vaccine. The table came from immunoSEQ multiplex PCR; TCRdb's copy has only in-frame clones and leaves some out. The sample includes roughly 150,000 clones, approximately 90% seen only once; the top ten take under 2.5%. From germline, CDR1 is MDHEN and CDR2 SYDVKM. The CDR3 covers 17 residues. V was pared by 1 base and J by 0 bases, with 15 bases between. Sequenced material: peripheral blood, taken on day 0 of AZD1222 vaccination. The chain recombines TRBV28 with TRBJ1-1, with a weak D call TRBD1 (5 bases). The receptor was derived from an adult in good health. CDR3 coding DNA: TGTGCCAGCAGTTTATATGTGGGACGCCTTTTGAACACTGAAGCTTTCTTT. Its translation: CASSLYVGRLLNTEAFF.